The text below deals with one T cell receptor beta chain. Its matching antigen is unknown. Between the trimmed V and J ends, which lost 4 bases and 4 bases, there was a span of 21 bases. The germline V gene encodes CDR1 SGDLS and CDR2 YYNGEE. CDR3 length equals 17 residues. These data come from a study of T cell responses to AZD1222 COVID-19 vaccine. Overall study context: Researchers grouped second doses given at about 4 or about 12 weeks into one pool.

Study-level results: Reportedly, nearly half the spike-specific TCRs target unmutated variant regions. In a largely white British group with more females than males, clonal diversity was possibly underestimated.

Libraries were prepared by immunoSEQ multiplex PCR; TCRdb keeps only in-frame clonotypes and omits some of them. The data show 150,000 to 200,000 clones, 90% to 95% seen once. The origin of this receptor is an adult in good health. The chain uses TRBV9 and TRBJ1-3, with a weak D call TRBD1 (6 bases). The sequencing here drew on peripheral blood, taken on day 0 of AZD1222 vaccination. CDR3 loop: CASSHPGQNRPGNTIYF. The CDR3 DNA reads as TGTGCCAGCAGCCATCCTGGACAGAACAGACCCGGAAACACCATATATTTT.